The 11 T cell receptor beta chains listed next were all sequenced from one sample in a study of cytomegalovirus exposure and HLA in healthy donors. The PCR made use of 60 Vbeta and 13 Jbeta primers. Sequencing used immunoSEQ multiplex PCR; TCRdb keeps in-frame clones, though not all of them. The sample lists more than 200,000 clones, 65% to 80% seen once, with about 14% in the top ten. The specimen sequenced was PBMCs. The receptors here all came from a man between 40 and 49 years old in good health and CMV-seronegative.

This clone was found once. This chain joins TRBV18 and TRBJ1-6; unclear D gene. V was clipped by 10 bases and J by 3 bases, with 10 bases between them. The length of the CDR3 is 13 residues. Germline V gene lookup returns CDR1 KGHSH and CDR2 LQKENI. The chain's CDR3 is CATRGLYNSPLHF. In DNA form, the CDR3 reads TGTGCCACGCGTGGACTCTATAATTCACCCCTCCACTTT.

The V call is TRBV5-4, the J call TRBJ2-5; a possible D gene is TRBD1 (6 bases). The tail of the sequence fits TRBJ2-7 better, so the J call may be wrong. Germline CDR1 SGHNT, CDR2 YYREEE (reference sequence). CDR3 length: 13 amino acids. CDR3 in amino acids: CASSSTGFYEQYF. The CDR3 DNA sequence: TGTGCCAGCAGCTCGACAGGCTTCTACGAGCAGTACTTC.

The J gene is TRBJ2-1, the V gene TRBV5-1; 9 bases agree with TRBD2. CDR1 and CDR2 from the germline V gene are SGHRS and YFSETQ. This CDR3 is built from 15 residues. J lost 4 bases, V lost 4 bases, and 6 bases had no gene match. In nucleotides, the CDR3 is TGCGCCAGCAGCCTGGGGACTAGCAGTTACAATGAGCAGTTCTTC. Translating it yields CASSLGTSSYNEQFF. The variable domain in full, with the rest retrieved from reference TRBV5-1 and TRBJ2-1, is KAGVTQTPRYLIKTRGQQVTLSCSPISGHRSVSWYQQTPGQGLQFLFEYFSETQRNKGNFPGRFSGRQFSNSRSEMNVSTLELGDSALYLCASSLGTSSYNEQFFGPGTRLTVL.

The genes are TRBV7-2 and TRBJ2-3; 10 nucleotides line up with TRBD2. V shed 2 bases, J shed 5 bases, and the junction held 1 base outside the gene matches. Germline loops: CDR1 SGHTA, CDR2 FQGNSA. CDR3 length: 14 amino acids. CDR3 sequence reads: CASSLPSGRDTQYF. The CDR3, as DNA: TGTGCCAGCAGCTTACCTAGCGGGAGAGATACGCAGTATTTT.

This chain links TRBV27 with TRBJ1-6; D ambiguous. Germline V gives CDR1 MNHEY, CDR2 SMNVEV (reference sequence). This CDR3 has 15 amino acids. V lost 4 bases to trimming and J lost 7 bases, with 14 bases between them. In DNA, the CDR3 is TGTGCCAGCAGTTCCTCGCGGGTTGGCAATTCACCCCTCCACTTT. Translating gives CASSSSRVGNSPLHF.

V and J are TRBV7-2 and TRBJ2-7; TRBD1 might be the D (6 bases). The length of the CDR3 is 14 residues. Per the germline V gene, CDR1 is SGHTA and CDR2 is FQGNSA. Trimming removed 1 base from V and 2 bases from J, with 9 bases in between. CDR3 in amino acids: CASSLVGQTYEQYF. The CDR3 nucleotides are TGTGCCAGCAGCTTAGTTGGACAGACCTACGAGCAGTACTTC.

This chain connects TRBV5-1 to TRBJ2-1; a weak D match, TRBD2 (6 bases). The CDR3 is 17 residues long. Per the germline V gene, CDR1 is SGHRS and CDR2 is YFSETQ. The V end lost 2 bases, the J end lost 1 base, and 16 bases lay between the germline ends. The CDR3 region has the DNA TGCGCCAGCAGCTTTTTCAGCGGACGGGGGTCCTACAATGAGCAGTTCTTC. Amino acid sequence: CASSFFSGRGSYNEQFF.

The chain links TRBV19 to TRBJ1-5; D might be TRBD1 (5 bases). This CDR3 is built from 14 residues. Per germline, CDR1 LNHDA and CDR2 SQIVND (reference sequence). The V end was cut by 6 bases, the J end by 1 base, with 10 bases between. CDR3 coding DNA: TGTGCCAGTAGGGAGGGGACGAGCAATCAGCCCCAGCATTTT. Protein product: CASREGTSNQPQHF.

V is TRBV18 and J is TRBJ2-5; weak D call: TRBD1 (6 bases). Germline V gene lookup returns CDR1 KGHSH and CDR2 LQKENI. The CDR3 length is 17 residues. The V and J ends lost 2 bases and 1 base respectively, with 17 bases between them. The CDR3 coding sequence is TGTGCCAGCTCACCATCGACAGGACCCAGCACCCAAGAGACCCAGTACTTC. Residues: CASSPSTGPSTQETQYF.

The rearrangement joins TRBV9 to TRBJ2-3, with 12 bases that match TRBD2. The length of the CDR3 is 17 residues. After removal of 4 bases from V and 2 bases from J, the junction contained 8 bases not matched to a gene. Germline CDR1 and CDR2: SGDLS and YYNGEE. The CDR3 DNA sequence: TGTGCCAGCAGCCCTCGGACTAGCGGGGCCGCCACAGATACGCAGTATTTT. The encoded protein is CASSPRTSGAATDTQYF.

In this sample, this clone turned up a few times. In the same sample, other DNA sequences code for this CDR3. J is TRBJ2-1 and V is TRBV11-2, with 11 bases fitting TRBD2. V lost 5 bases to trimming and J lost 4 bases; unmatched junction nucleotides: 7. The germline gives CDR1 SGHAT, CDR2 FQNNGV. The CDR3 has 16 residues. CDR3 nucleotides: TGTGCCAGCAGCCCCCGACTAGCGGGGATATACAATGAGCAGTTCTTC. Encoded protein: CASSPRLAGIYNEQFF.